One sample yielded the 23 T cell receptor beta chains listed below, sequenced in a study of blood T cell repertoires in COVID-19. Repertoires were generated with immunoSEQ multiplex PCR, while TCRdb's copy carries only in-frame clones and drops some. Of a few hundred thousand clones in the sample, over 80% were seen once. The sample consisted of peripheral blood. These receptors were obtained from a woman aged 50 to 65 with COVID-19, enrolled during active disease.

This chain links TRBV27 with TRBJ2-2, with D possibly TRBD2 on 6 matching bases. The V end was cut by 6 bases, the J end by 3 bases, with 17 bases between. The CDR3 is 16 amino acids. Germline CDR1 reads MNHEY; CDR2 reads SMNVEV (reference sequence). The DNA of the CDR3 is TGTGCCAGCAGCCATGGGACGGGGGTTGACACCGGGGAGCTGTTTTTT. This encodes CASSHGTGVDTGELFF.

On this clone: Its ends do not fully match the called genes, so a read error is possible. The chain joins TRBV30 to TRBJ2-7; D ambiguous. Germline loops: CDR1 GTSNPN, CDR2 SVGIG (reference sequence). The CDR3 is 9 residues long. The CDR3 reads CAWSLYWCF. CDR3 coding DNA: TGTGCCTGGAGTTTATACTGGTGCTTC.

The V and J genes are TRBV20-1 and TRBJ2-7; TRBD2 aligns across 10 bases. The CDR3 spans 14 residues. V dropped 3 bases and J dropped 3; count of bases not matched to a gene: 5. Germline V gene data show CDR1 as DFQATT and CDR2 as SNEGSKA (reference sequence). CDR3 residues: CSASLPSGSYEQYF. CDR3 coding DNA: TGCAGTGCTAGTCTACCTAGCGGGAGCTACGAGCAGTACTTC.

This clone appeared a few times. The rearrangement joins TRBV7-8 to TRBJ2-7; a possible D gene is TRBD1 (6 bases). CDR1 is SGHVS and CDR2 is FQNEAQ in the germline V gene. The CDR3 has 13 amino acids. Trimming shortened V by 4 bases and J by 3 bases, and 10 bases separated the two germline ends. The CDR3, as DNA: TGTGCCAGCAGCTCAGGGGCCGGCTACGAGCAGTACTTC. Translated: CASSSGAGYEQYF.

The V call is TRBV27, the J call TRBJ1-2, with TRBD1 identical over 10 bases. This CDR3 has 17 amino acids. In germline, CDR1 is MNHEY, CDR2 SMNVEV (reference sequence). V lost 4 bases and J lost 3; bases outside the gene matches: 11. This CDR3 is CASSSSPPDRGDYGYTF. The CDR3 DNA reads TGTGCCAGCAGTTCCTCCCCCCCGGACAGGGGGGACTATGGCTACACCTTC.

The chain combines TRBV19 with TRBJ2-6, with D possibly matching TRBD1 (5 bases). Looked up from germline, CDR1 is LNHDA and CDR2 is SQIVND (reference sequence). The CDR3 is 17 amino acids. V lost 5 bases to trimming and J lost 0 bases, with 14 bases between them. The CDR3 sequence is CASSPWTSPSGANVLTF. The CDR3 DNA sequence: TGTGCCAGTAGTCCCTGGACAAGTCCCTCTGGGGCCAACGTCCTGACTTTC.

The chain is built from TRBV24-1 and TRBJ1-2, with D hard to call. In germline, CDR1 is KGHDR, CDR2 SFDVKD. The length of the CDR3 is 14 residues. V lost 6 bases and J 0 bases, leaving 10 bases between the germline ends. The CDR3 sequence is CATSTQTTNYGYTF. The CDR3 DNA reads as TGTGCCACCAGTACTCAGACTACTAACTATGGCTACACCTTC.

The gene calls are TRBV11-3 and TRBJ2-3, with D possibly TRBD1 on 5 matching bases. Germline V gives CDR1 SGHNT, CDR2 YENEEA. CDR3 length equals 13 residues. V lost 6 bases and J 4 bases, leaving 11 bases between the germline ends. CDR3 sequence reads: CASRRDRADTQYF. In nucleotides, the CDR3 is TGTGCCAGCAGACGTGACAGAGCAGATACGCAGTATTTT.

The chain combines TRBV6-5 with TRBJ1-1; D is possibly TRBD1 (5 bases). Per germline, CDR1 MNHEY and CDR2 SVGAGI. The CDR3 runs 14 residues. The V gene lost 8 bases and the J gene lost 5 bases, with 18 bases spanning the gap. The CDR3 protein is CASGPSRVGTEAFF. CDR3 DNA sequence: TGTGCCAGCGGGCCCAGCAGGGTGGGTACTGAAGCTTTCTTT.

The chain is built from TRBV6-5 and TRBJ2-7; possibly TRBD2 for D (6 bases). CDR1 and CDR2 from the germline V gene are MNHEY and SVGAGI. The CDR3 loop spans 15 amino acids. Trimming took 8 bases from V and 3 from J, leaving 20 bases between them. DNA for the CDR3: TGTGCCAGCGGCCCCACGGGGGTTTTTAGCTACGAGCAGTACTTC. Translation gives CASGPTGVFSYEQYF.

J is TRBJ2-1 and V is TRBV14, with D uncertain. The germline V gene has CDR1 SGHDN and CDR2 FVKESK. The CDR3 length is 13 residues. Trimming removed 1 base from V and 4 bases from J, with 5 bases in between. The CDR3 sequence: CASSQVRYNEQFF. Here the CDR3 DNA reads TGTGCCAGCAGCCAAGTCAGGTACAATGAGCAGTTCTTC.

The chain couples TRBV6-5 to TRBJ2-7; D is perhaps TRBD2 (6 bases). Germline V CDR1 and CDR2: MNHEY, SVGAGI. The CDR3 consists of 14 residues. Deletions cut 2 bases from V and 6 bases from J, with 14 bases between. CDR3 nucleotides: TGTGCCAGCAGTTACCGCGGGATGAAGGGCGAGCAGTACTTC. It is translated as CASSYRGMKGEQYF.

There are a few counts of this clone. This sequence joins TRBV28 and TRBJ2-3, with 8 bases aligning to TRBD1. Trimming removed 10 bases from V and 6 bases from J; junction bases left unmatched: 9. CDR3 length equals 13 residues. The germline gives CDR1 MDHEN, CDR2 SYDVKM. The CDR3 protein is CATTDRESDTQYF. For the CDR3, the DNA is TGTGCCACCACGGACAGGGAGTCTGATACGCAGTATTTT. Complete variable domain (other parts from reference TRBV28 and TRBJ2-3): DVKVTQSSRYLVKRTGEKVFLECVQDMDHENMFWYRQDPGLGLRLIYFSYDVKMKEKGDIPEGYSVSREKKERFSLILESASTNQTSMYLCATTDRESDTQYFGPGTRLTVL.

This sequence joins TRBV4-2 and TRBJ2-3; TRBD2 aligns across 8 bases. V lost 4 bases, J lost 4 bases, and 10 bases stayed unmatched. The CDR3 runs 16 residues. The germline V gene has CDR1 LGHNA and CDR2 YNFKEQ. The CDR3 spells CASSRVPGREADTQYF. In DNA form, the CDR3 reads TGTGCCAGCAGCCGAGTACCTGGGCGGGAGGCAGATACGCAGTATTTT.

CDR3 sequence (DNA): TGCGCCAGTCATATAGCGGGACACGGCAGCCCGCAGTATTTT. This translates into CASHIAGHGSPQYF. The chain couples TRBV5-1 to TRBJ2-3, with 8 bases matching TRBD2. Germline CDR1 SGHRS, CDR2 YFSETQ. Trimming took 8 bases from V and 10 from J; bases not matched to a gene: 15. The CDR3 runs 14 residues.

The CDR3 DNA reads TGTGCCAGCAGCAGGATACAGGGAGCTGAAGCTTTCTTT. This codes for CASSRIQGAEAFF. V usage is TRBV11-2 and J usage is TRBJ1-1, with a tentative D call TRBD1 (6 bases). The CDR3 consists of 13 residues. V was pared by 5 bases and J by 6 bases, with 13 bases between. Per the germline V gene, CDR1 is SGHAT and CDR2 is FQNNGV. The whole variable domain, remainder taken from reference TRBV11-2 and TRBJ1-1, is EAGVAQSPRYKIIEKRQSVAFWCNPISGHATLYWYQQILGQGPKLLIQFQNNGVVDDSQLPKDRFSAERLKGVDSTLKIQPAKLEDSAVYLCASSRIQGAEAFFGQGTRLTVV.

The chain carries TRBV6-6 and TRBJ1-1, with no clear D. The germline gives CDR1 MNHNY, CDR2 SVGAGI (reference sequence). V shed 9 bases and J shed 8 bases, with 19 bases lying between them. The CDR3 covers 13 residues. DNA of the CDR3: TGTGCCAGTGACAAGGTCCCGCTTGGGGAAGCTTTCTTT. As protein: CASDKVPLGEAFF.

The chain is built from TRBV13 and TRBJ2-2; tentatively, D is TRBD1 (5 bases). The CDR3 has 16 residues. Germline-derived CDR1 and CDR2 are PRHDT and FYEKMQ (reference sequence). V gave up 0 bases and J gave up 1 base, with 9 bases separating them. CDR3 DNA sequence: TGTGCCAGCAGCTTAGGTGTCCAGGGGAACACCGGGGAGCTGTTTTTT. Translated: CASSLGVQGNTGELFF.

The rearrangement links TRBV5-5 to TRBJ1-1; possible D gene TRBD1, 6 bases. The CDR3 extends over 17 amino acids. Germline CDR1 is SGHKS and CDR2 is YYEKEE (reference sequence). The V end lost 4 bases, the J end lost 0 bases, and 19 bases lay between the germline ends. For the CDR3, the DNA is TGTGCCAGCAGCGGACCCTGGGGGCGGTCCTTGAACACTGAAGCTTTCTTT. This translates into CASSGPWGRSLNTEAFF. The whole variable domain, filled in from reference TRBV5-5 and TRBJ1-1, reads DAGVTQSPTHLIKTRGQQVTLRCSPISGHKSVSWYQQVLGQGPQFIFQYYEKEERGRGNFPDRFSARQFPNYSSELNVNALLLGDSALYLCASSGPWGRSLNTEAFFGQGTRLTVV.

DNA for the CDR3: TGTGCTAGTGGAGGAACTAGTTTGAGCTCCTACGAGCAGTACTTC. It translates to CASGGTSLSSYEQYF. V usage is TRBV12-5 and J usage is TRBJ2-7; weak D call: TRBD2 (5 bases). V gave up 6 bases and J gave up 0 bases, with 15 bases separating them. CDR3 size: 15 residues. Germline V CDR1 and CDR2: LGHNT, FRNRAP.

This clone was seen a single time. The gene calls are TRBV5-6 and TRBJ2-7, with 9 bases fitting TRBD1. Per the germline V gene, CDR1 is SGHDT and CDR2 is YYEEEE. V dropped 3 bases and J dropped 3; count of bases not matched to a gene: 7. The CDR3 is 15 residues long. The CDR3 DNA is TGTGCCAGCAGCTCCTTACAGGGGGCTGGCTACGAGCAGTACTTC. Encoded protein: CASSSLQGAGYEQYF.

CDR3 residues: CASSLDPTSGSTDTQYF. The CDR3 DNA reads as TGTGCCAGCAGCTTAGACCCAACTAGCGGGAGCACAGATACGCAGTATTTT. The chain uses TRBV11-3 and TRBJ2-3, with TRBD2 identical over 9 bases. With V trimmed by 0 bases and J by 0 bases, 4 bases remained unmatched. This CDR3 comprises 17 residues. CDR1 and CDR2 (germline): SGHNT, YENEEA.

This clone was seen once. The identical CDR3 is also encoded by other nucleotide sequences in the sample. This rearrangement joins TRBV7-2 to TRBJ1-1; the D gene is possibly TRBD1 (5 bases). Looked up from germline, CDR1 is SGHTA and CDR2 is FQGNSA. This CDR3 contains 13 residues. Trimming left V 3 bases short and J 1 base short, with 6 bases between. This CDR3 is CASSFQGNTEAFF. Written as DNA, the CDR3 is TGTGCCAGCAGCTTCCAGGGGAACACTGAAGCTTTCTTT.